Below, one T cell receptor beta chain is given with its context. Its antigen is as yet unknown. V was clipped by 3 bases and J by 7 bases; unmatched bases: 5. CDR3 length equals 13 residues. Germline V gene data show CDR1 as SGHVS and CDR2 as FNYEAQ. This entry comes from a study of cytomegalovirus exposure and HLA in healthy donors. Notes on the study in general: In a later analysis, DRB1 alleles had the most associated TCRs; HLA-C alleles the fewest.

60 Vbeta and 13 Jbeta primers were used in PCR. Data came from immunoSEQ multiplex PCR; TCRdb stores just in-frame clones and leaves some out. The sample lists roughly 120,000 clones; 65% to 85% were seen once. The chain uses TRBV7-6 and TRBJ2-7, with TRBD2 identical over 8 bases. The specimen was PBMCs. This receptor was identified in a man aged 50-60 years in good health and CMV-seropositive. DNA for the CDR3: TGTGCCAGCAGCTTCGACGAGCGGGGGGAGCAGTACTTC. Its protein product is CASSFDERGEQYF.